The next 18 T cell receptor beta chains were all read from a single sample in a study of shared clonotypes between healthy human individuals. The repertoire was sequenced with immunoSEQ multiplex PCR; TCRdb's copy has only in-frame clones and lacks some. The sample includes approximately 2.5 million clones, approximately 93% of them seen just once. Sequences were obtained from naive CD4+ T cells from PBMCs. Subset described: CD45RA+ positively selected. These receptors all come from a man younger than 35 in good health. Some clones in this sample may be carry-over from other donors' samples.

The chain joins TRBV29-1 to TRBJ1-1; the D is unclear. Trimming stripped 7 bases from V and 3 bases from J, with 18 bases between. Germline CDR1 SQVTM, CDR2 ANQGSEA. The CDR3 spans 14 residues. The chain's CDR3 is CSGNPSTAYTEAFF. The DNA of the CDR3 is TGCAGCGGAAACCCGTCGACTGCCTACACTGAAGCTTTCTTT.

The chain uses TRBV6-6 and TRBJ2-5, with D uncertain. Germline CDR1 reads MNHNY; CDR2 reads SVGAGI (reference sequence). This CDR3 is 14 amino acids long. Trimming removed 0 bases at V and 3 bases at J, with 8 bases between. In DNA form, the CDR3 reads TGTGCCAGCAGTTACTCGCTTGGGGAAGAGACCCAGTACTTC. Amino acid sequence: CASSYSLGEETQYF.

V and J are TRBV5-1 and TRBJ1-3; unclear D gene. CDR1 is SGHRS and CDR2 is YFSETQ in the germline V gene. Trimming stripped 0 bases from V and 0 bases from J, with 7 bases between. CDR3 length equals 15 residues. CDR3 region: CASSLVAASGNTIYF. The CDR3 DNA sequence: TGCGCCAGCAGCTTGGTGGCCGCCTCTGGAAACACCATATATTTT.

In DNA, the CDR3 is TGTGCCAGCAGGGATTACGGGGATTCCTACGAGCAGTACTTC. The encoded protein is CASRDYGDSYEQYF. This chain uses TRBV27 with TRBJ2-7, with D perhaps TRBD2 (5 bases). The length of the CDR3 is 14 residues. V was clipped by 6 bases and J by 1 base, with 13 bases between them. CDR1 and CDR2 (germline): MNHEY, SMNVEV (reference sequence).

The table lists this clone with a count of one. The chain couples TRBV7-2 to TRBJ2-7; tentative D call: TRBD2 (5 bases). Germline V lookup: CDR1 SGHTA, CDR2 FQGNSA. CDR3 size: 15 residues. V was pared by 1 base and J by 0 bases, with 10 bases between. Here the CDR3 DNA reads TGTGCCAGCAGCTTAGACGGGAAGAGCTCCTACGAGCAGTACTTC. It is translated as CASSLDGKSSYEQYF.

This clone was counted between two and nine times. Other DNA variants within this sample encode the same CDR3. The chain recombines TRBV19 with TRBJ1-1, with D uncertain. The CDR3 totals 11 residues. Germline CDR1 is LNHDA and CDR2 is SQIVND (reference sequence). V lost 3 bases and J lost 10, with 9 bases in between. DNA for the CDR3: TGTGCCAGTAGTATTGGAGCGGGAGCTTTCTTT. This encodes CASSIGAGAFF.

This clone was counted a single time. The same CDR3 arises from other DNA sequences in this sample as well. This rearrangement joins TRBV5-4 to TRBJ2-3; maybe TRBD2 (7 bases). Germline loops: CDR1 SGHNT, CDR2 YYREEE (reference sequence). The CDR3 extends over 15 amino acids. V gave up 0 bases and J gave up 0 bases, with 8 bases separating them. The CDR3 region is CASSLGGGSTDTQYF. The CDR3 DNA follows: TGTGCCAGCAGCTTGGGCGGGGGCAGCACAGATACGCAGTATTTT.

This chain joins TRBV11-3 and TRBJ1-1; D is unresolved. The CDR3 loop spans 12 amino acids. The germline CDR1 and CDR2 sequences are SGHNT and YENEEA. V was pared by 1 base and J by 7 bases, with 7 bases between. CDR3 DNA: TGTGCCAGCAGCTTAGGAGGAGATGAAGCTTTCTTT. Protein sequence: CASSLGGDEAFF.

This clone was seen just once. V gene TRBV2 combines with J gene TRBJ2-7; possibly TRBD2 for D (6 bases). The CDR3 spans 17 residues. CDR1 and CDR2 (germline): SNHLY, FYNNEI. Trimming stripped 6 bases from V and 0 bases from J, with 21 bases between. The CDR3 protein is CASSESRIRGSSYEQYF. CDR3 bases: TGTGCCAGCAGCGAATCGAGGATCCGGGGGTCCTCCTACGAGCAGTACTTC.

The rearrangement links TRBV28 to TRBJ2-2; D might be TRBD1 or TRBD2, each matching 6 bases. Trimming removed 2 bases from V and 1 base from J, with 14 bases in between. The V gene's germline CDR1 is MDHEN and CDR2 SYDVKM. The CDR3 totals 17 residues. CDR3 region: CASSLPRGQGNTGELFF. DNA for the CDR3: TGTGCCAGCAGTTTACCCCGGGGGCAGGGGAACACCGGGGAGCTGTTTTTT.

The chain employs TRBV6-1 and TRBJ1-1, with TRBD1 as a possible D gene (5 bases). Germline V gene sequence: CDR1 MNHNS, CDR2 SASEGT. The CDR3 is 15 amino acids. Trimming took 6 bases from V and 4 from J, leaving 18 bases between them. CDR3 protein: CASSVGEGRGTEAFF. The DNA of the CDR3 is TGTGCCAGCAGCGTTGGGGAGGGGAGGGGCACTGAAGCTTTCTTT.

This sequence joins TRBV2 and TRBJ2-3; 9 nucleotides align to TRBD2. Germline lookup yields CDR1 SNHLY and CDR2 FYNNEI. V dropped 7 bases and J dropped 6; count of bases not matched to a gene: 11. The CDR3 length is 15 residues. As DNA, the CDR3 is TGTGCCAGCACCCCCCTGCGGGAGGGCCGGGATACGCAGTATTTT. Protein product: CASTPLREGRDTQYF.

The chain is built from TRBV6-6 and TRBJ2-2; 7 nucleotides align to TRBD1. V shed 6 bases and J 2 bases; nucleotides not matched to a gene: 6. The CDR3 covers 15 residues. Germline CDR1 MNHNY, CDR2 SVGAGI (reference sequence). CDR3: CASSRGQSNTGELFF. Written as DNA, the CDR3 is TGTGCCAGCAGCAGGGGACAGTCAAACACCGGGGAGCTGTTTTTT.

The chain is built from TRBV6-5 and TRBJ1-1, with 7 bases lining up with TRBD1. With 5 bases clipped from V and 1 base from J, the junction kept 7 bases outside the gene matches. The germline V gene encodes CDR1 MNHEY and CDR2 SVGAGI. The CDR3 has 15 amino acids. CDR3 coding DNA: TGTGCCAGCAGTCAGGGCCGGACAGGGAACACTGAAGCTTTCTTT. Its translation: CASSQGRTGNTEAFF.

The CDR3 DNA reads TGTGCCAGCAGTTTTGGGGGCGAACCCCAGCATTTT. Its protein is CASSFGGEPQHF. This chain links TRBV28 with TRBJ1-5, with a weak D call TRBD1 (6 bases). Germline-derived CDR1 and CDR2 are MDHEN and SYDVKM. The CDR3 is 12 residues long. The ends were cut back, 3 bases at V and 10 bases at J, with 10 bases in the middle.

This clone appeared once. Other DNA sequences in this sample translate to the same CDR3. The V call is TRBV9, the J call TRBJ2-4; weak D call: TRBD1 (6 bases). The germline V gene has CDR1 SGDLS and CDR2 YYNGEE. The CDR3 runs 15 residues. V lost 2 bases and J 1 base, leaving 10 bases between the germline ends. Written as DNA, the CDR3 is TGTGCCAGCAGCGTCGCAGGGGCGGCCAAAAACATTCAGTACTTC. Its translation is CASSVAGAAKNIQYF. Filled out from reference TRBV9 and TRBJ2-4, the complete variable domain reads DSGVTQTPKHLITATGQRVTLRCSPRSGDLSVYWYQQSLDQGLQFLIQYYNGEERAKGNILERFSAQQFPDLHSELNLSSLELGDSALYFCASSVAGAAKNIQYFGAGTRLSVL.

The genes are TRBV4-3 and TRBJ2-2; 7 nucleotides line up with TRBD1. With V trimmed by 4 bases and J by 1 base, 9 bases remained unmatched. This CDR3 region has 17 residues. The germline V gene has CDR1 LGHNA and CDR2 YSLEER. The CDR3 is CASSLLRGPENTGELFF. The CDR3 coding sequence is TGCGCCAGCAGCCTACTTAGGGGGCCCGAGAACACCGGGGAGCTGTTTTTT.

About this clone: The sample has other DNA sequences that encode this CDR3 too. The V gene is TRBV2, the J gene TRBJ2-3; 10 bases agree with TRBD2. The V segment lost 1 base and the J segment 6 bases; nucleotides outside the gene matches: 7. The V gene's germline CDR1 is SNHLY and CDR2 FYNNEI. The CDR3 totals 16 residues. CDR3 amino acids: CASSEGLAGGADTQYF. CDR3 DNA sequence: TGTGCCAGCAGTGAAGGGTTAGCGGGAGGTGCTGATACGCAGTATTTT. Combining the CDR3 with reference TRBV2 and TRBJ2-3 gives the whole variable domain EPEVTQTPSHQVTQMGQEVILRCVPISNHLYFYWYRQILGQKVEFLVSFYNNEISEKSEIFDDQFSVERPDGSNFTLKIRSTKLEDSAMYFCASSEGLAGGADTQYFGPGTRLTVL.